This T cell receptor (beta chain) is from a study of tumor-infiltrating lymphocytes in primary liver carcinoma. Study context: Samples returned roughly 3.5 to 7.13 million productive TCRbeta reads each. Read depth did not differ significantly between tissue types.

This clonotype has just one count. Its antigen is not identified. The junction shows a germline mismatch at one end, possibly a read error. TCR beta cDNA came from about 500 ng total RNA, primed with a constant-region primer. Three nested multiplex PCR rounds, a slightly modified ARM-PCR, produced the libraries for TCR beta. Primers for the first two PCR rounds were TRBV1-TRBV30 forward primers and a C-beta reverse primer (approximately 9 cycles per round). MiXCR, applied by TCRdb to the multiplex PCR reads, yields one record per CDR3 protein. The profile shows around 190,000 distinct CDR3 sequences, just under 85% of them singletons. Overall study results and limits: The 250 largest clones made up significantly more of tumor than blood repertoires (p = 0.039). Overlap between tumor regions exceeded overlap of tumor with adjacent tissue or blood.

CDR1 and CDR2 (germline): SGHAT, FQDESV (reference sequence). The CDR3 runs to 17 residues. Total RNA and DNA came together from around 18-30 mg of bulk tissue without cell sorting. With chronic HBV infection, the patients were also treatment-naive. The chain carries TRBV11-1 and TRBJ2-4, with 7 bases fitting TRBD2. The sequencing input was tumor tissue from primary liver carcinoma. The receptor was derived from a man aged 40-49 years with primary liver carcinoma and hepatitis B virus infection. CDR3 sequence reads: CVSSFPGTSGIKKIQYF. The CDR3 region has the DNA TGTGTCAGCAGCTTTCCCGGGACCAGCGGGATCAAAAAGATTCAGTACTTC.